Below, one T cell receptor beta chain is given with its context. As it was prepared, the TCRbeta library received unique molecular identifiers. TCRdb fed the PCR reads into MiXCR, producing one record per CDR3 protein. Counted here are fewer than 450,000 distinct CDR3 sequences, 15% to 20% occurring once; the ten biggest clones make up approximately 38%. These data are taken from a study of T-cell reconstitution after alpha-beta-depleted transplantation in children. Germline lookup yields CDR1 SGHRS and CDR2 YFSETQ. The CDR3 contains 14 residues. With 4 bases removed from V and 3 bases from J, the gap between germline ends came to 14 bases.

This chain joins TRBV5-1 and TRBJ2-7, with no clear D. The sample consisted of PBMCs, mostly from graft donor cells, taken 360 days after TCRalphabeta/CD19-depleted stem cell transplant. The TCR was taken from a male patient under 10 years old who had a stem cell transplant for acute lymphoblastic leukemia, so the T cells may come from the graft donor. The CDR3: CASSPKNVLYEQYF. The CDR3 region has the DNA TGCGCCAGCAGCCCGAAAAACGTACTCTACGAGCAGTACTTC.